Listed below are T cell receptor beta chains from one sample, sequenced in a study of beta chain features in type 1 diabetes. The repertoire was sequenced with immunoSEQ multiplex PCR; TCRdb's copy has only in-frame clones and lacks some. The table includes under 850,000 clones, 13% detected once. The specimen was naive CD4+ T cells from blood. The source of these receptors is a man between 18 and 29 years old with type 1 diabetes. Each CDR3 is given with its conserved first and last residue. A D gene is named only where the DNA matches it firmly. Where a row states a size, it is once, few, many or the class of an expanded clone; other rows omit it.

TRBV27	TRBJ1-2	NA	few	CASSLHGLTNYGYTF	TGTGCCAGCAGTTTGCACGGGTTGACTAACTATGGCTACACCTTC
TRBV6-1	TRBJ1-5	TRBD1	few	CAISDVWGGQGAMPQHF	TGTGCCATCAGTGATGTCTGGGGGGGACAGGGGGCAATGCCCCAGCATTTT
TRBV6-1	TRBJ2-7	NA	few	CASNVVQGSYEQYF	TGTGCCAGCAATGTCGTACAGGGTTCCTACGAGCAGTACTTC
TRBV5-1	TRBJ2-7	TRBD1	few	CASSWGTGPTYEQYF	TGCGCCAGCAGCTGGGGGACAGGTCCTACCTACGAGCAGTACTTC
TRBV2	TRBJ2-5	NA	few	CASSEATGRQETQYF	TGTGCCAGCAGTGAAGCGACTGGTAGACAAGAGACCCAGTACTTC
TRBV10-3	TRBJ1-6	NA	many	CAIRDGVDSPLHF	TGTGCCATCAGGGATGGGGTGGATTCACCCCTCCACTTT
TRBV6-1	TRBJ1-4	NA	NA	CASSEAGSFSTNEKLFF	TGTGCCAGCAGTGAAGCGGGCAGTTTTTCAACTAATGAAAAACTGTTTTTT
TRBV29-1	TRBJ2-3	NA	NA	CSAGGATDTQYF	TGCAGCGCCGGGGGAGCCACAGATACGCAGTATTTT
TRBV6-5	TRBJ1-3	NA	NA	CASIPAGKGNTIYF	TGTGCCAGCATCCCCGCCGGGAAGGGAAACACCATATATTTT
TRBV7-2	TRBJ2-3	TRBD2	few	CASSLGTSGGATDTQYF	TGTGCCAGCAGCTTAGGGACTAGCGGGGGGGCCACAGATACGCAGTATTTT
TRBV6-1	TRBJ1-5	TRBD1	NA	CASKEQGYQPQHF	TGTGCCAGCAAGGAACAGGGGTATCAGCCCCAGCATTTT
TRBV5-4	TRBJ2-5	NA	few	CASSFFALGPMQETQYF	TGTGCCAGCAGCTTTTTCGCCCTCGGGCCGATGCAAGAGACCCAGTACTTC
TRBV30	TRBJ1-3	NA	NA	CAWSPNPRAQGTIYF	TGTGCCTGGAGCCCAAATCCCAGGGCCCAAGGCACCATATATTTT
TRBV5-1	TRBJ1-2	TRBD1	few	CASSPGQDRANYGYTF	TGCGCCAGCAGCCCGGGACAGGACCGAGCTAACTATGGCTACACCTTC
TRBV29-1	TRBJ2-7	NA	few	CSVGQLTMEYF	TGCAGCGTTGGACAGCTTACTATGGAGTACTTC
TRBV7-9	TRBJ2-1	NA	few	CASSSPLGTEQFF	TGTGCCAGCAGCTCACCCCTCGGGACCGAGCAGTTCTTC
TRBV27	TRBJ1-6	TRBD1	NA	CASSWAGGYNSPLHF	TGTGCCAGCAGTTGGGCAGGGGGTTATAATTCACCCCTCCACTTT
TRBV2	TRBJ1-2	NA	NA	CASRPTPAYGYTF	TGTGCCAGCAGACCCACCCCAGCGTATGGCTACACCTTC
TRBV28	TRBJ1-4	NA	NA	CASRGTNEKLFF	TGTGCCAGCCGAGGGACTAATGAAAAACTGTTTTTT
TRBV13	TRBJ2-3	NA	NA	CASTLYQGSGTDTQYF	TGTGCCAGCACCCTGTATCAGGGGAGCGGCACAGATACGCAGTATTTT
TRBV5-1	TRBJ2-2	NA	NA	CASTYRDSLNTGELFF	TGCGCCAGCACTTACAGGGATTCTCTGAACACCGGGGAGCTGTTTTTT
TRBV7-2	TRBJ2-5	NA	NA	CASSFGLAEETQYF	TGTGCCAGCAGCTTCGGGCTGGCGGAAGAGACCCAGTACTTC
TRBV27	TRBJ1-1	NA	few	CASSRPAGEAFF	TGTGCCAGCAGTCGCCCCGCAGGTGAAGCTTTCTTT
TRBV25-1	TRBJ2-3	NA	few	CASRSGGGDTQYF	TGTGCCAGCAGGAGTGGGGGCGGGGATACGCAGTATTTT
TRBV18	TRBJ1-6	TRBD1	NA	CASSPRGLGTESPLHF	TGTGCCAGCTCACCACGAGGGCTGGGGACAGAATCACCCCTCCACTTT
TRBV29-1	TRBJ1-1	NA	few	CSVVLTGFNTEAFF	TGCAGCGTTGTTCTGACGGGGTTCAACACTGAAGCTTTCTTT
TRBV4-1	TRBJ2-6	TRBD1	many	CASSTGTGYTGANVLTF	TGCGCCAGCAGCACCGGGACAGGGTATACCGGGGCCAACGTCCTGACTTTC
TRBV14	TRBJ2-1	TRBD2	NA	CASSQRQRGGPYNEQFF	TGTGCCAGCAGCCAACGCCAGCGGGGGGGCCCCTACAATGAGCAGTTCTTC
TRBV6-5	TRBJ1-6	NA	NA	CASSSQGPRNSPLHF	TGTGCCAGCAGTTCCCAGGGACCTAGGAATTCACCCCTCCACTTT
TRBV7-8	TRBJ1-6	TRBD1	NA	CASSLNAPTGSSPLHF	TGTGCCAGCAGCTTAAATGCCCCGACAGGGTCTTCACCCCTCCACTTT
TRBV6-1	TRBJ2-4	TRBD2	NA	CAISELLLAAKNIQYF	TGTGCCATCAGTGAGCTCTTACTAGCGGCAAAAAACATTCAGTACTTC
TRBV18	TRBJ2-5	NA	NA	CASSPGTQETQYF	TGTGCCAGCTCACCGGGAACCCAAGAGACCCAGTACTTC
TRBV9	TRBJ1-1	NA	few	CASSVAAEMNTEAFF	TGTGCCAGCAGCGTAGCGGCAGAGATGAACACTGAAGCTTTCTTT
TRBV30	TRBJ2-6	NA	NA	CAWSVQNAGANVLTF	TGTGCCTGGAGTGTTCAGAACGCTGGGGCCAACGTCCTGACTTTC
TRBV2	TRBJ1-1	TRBD1	few	CASRETGDTEAFF	TGTGCCAGCAGAGAAACAGGGGACACTGAAGCTTTCTTT
TRBV7-9	TRBJ1-4	NA	few	CASSDRGTLNEKLFF	TGTGCCAGCAGCGACCGCGGGACCCTTAATGAAAAACTGTTTTTT
TRBV9	TRBJ1-1	TRBD1	few	CASSGQGAMTEAFF	TGTGCCAGCAGCGGACAGGGGGCCATGACTGAAGCTTTCTTT
TRBV5-1	TRBJ2-5	NA	few	CASSLGLYDETQYF	TGCGCCAGCAGCTTGGGTTTATATGACGAGACCCAGTACTTC
TRBV4-1	TRBJ1-6	TRBD1	few	CASSQEAGRGLSPLHF	TGCGCCAGCAGCCAAGAGGCGGGCAGGGGGCTCTCACCCCTCCACTTT
TRBV27	TRBJ1-2	NA	NA	CASSTTGSGYTF	TGTGCCAGCAGTACGACAGGTTCCGGCTACACCTTC
TRBV5-1	TRBJ2-7	TRBD1	NA	CASSQGQAFTYEQYF	TGCGCCAGCAGCCAGGGACAGGCCTTTACCTACGAGCAGTACTTC
TRBV7-6	TRBJ2-1	TRBD1	NA	CASSPQSRQGAGEQFF	TGTGCCAGCAGCCCTCAAAGTAGACAGGGGGCAGGGGAGCAGTTCTTC
TRBV25-1	TRBJ1-2	NA	NA	CASSDQAYGYTF	TGTGCCAGCAGTGATCAAGCTTATGGCTACACCTTC
TRBV7-9	TRBJ2-3	NA	NA	CASSLWLSADTQYF	TGTGCCAGCAGCTTGTGGTTATCGGCAGATACGCAGTATTTT
TRBV2	TRBJ2-5	TRBD2	NA	CASSGSGGTVETQYF	TGTGCCAGCAGTGGGAGCGGGGGGACGGTAGAGACCCAGTACTTC
TRBV29-1	TRBJ2-5	TRBD1	few	CSVEQGQGRETQYF	TGCAGCGTGGAACAAGGACAGGGTAGGGAGACCCAGTACTTC
TRBV6-6	TRBJ1-6	NA	NA	CASKQSESPLHF	TGTGCCAGCAAACAAAGTGAGTCACCCCTCCACTTT
TRBV7-9	TRBJ1-5	NA	few	CASSQTGHNQPQHF	TGTGCCAGCAGTCAAACGGGGCACAATCAGCCCCAGCATTTT
TRBV2	TRBJ2-2	NA	NA	CASFQFSAGELFF	TGTGCCAGCTTTCAGTTTTCCGCCGGGGAGCTGTTTTTT
TRBV7-8	TRBJ2-7	NA	NA	CASFLGPGSEQYF	TGTGCCAGCTTCTTGGGACCGGGGAGCGAGCAGTACTTC
TRBV6-6	TRBJ2-4	NA	few	CASSYSGVSAYF	TGTGCCAGCAGTTACTCCGGCGTTTCGGCGTACTTC